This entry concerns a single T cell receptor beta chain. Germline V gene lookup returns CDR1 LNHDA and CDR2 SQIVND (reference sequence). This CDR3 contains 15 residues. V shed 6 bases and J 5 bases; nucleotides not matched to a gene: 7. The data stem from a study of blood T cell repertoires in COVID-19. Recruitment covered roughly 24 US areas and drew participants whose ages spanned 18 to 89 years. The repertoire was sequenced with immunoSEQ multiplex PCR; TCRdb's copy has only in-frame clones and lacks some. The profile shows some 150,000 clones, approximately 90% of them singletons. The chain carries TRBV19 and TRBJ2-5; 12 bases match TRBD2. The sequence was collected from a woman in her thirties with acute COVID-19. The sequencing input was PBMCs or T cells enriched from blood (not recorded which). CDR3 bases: TGTGCCAGTAGGGAGACTAGCGGGAGAGGTGAGACCCAGTACTTC. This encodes CASRETSGRGETQYF.